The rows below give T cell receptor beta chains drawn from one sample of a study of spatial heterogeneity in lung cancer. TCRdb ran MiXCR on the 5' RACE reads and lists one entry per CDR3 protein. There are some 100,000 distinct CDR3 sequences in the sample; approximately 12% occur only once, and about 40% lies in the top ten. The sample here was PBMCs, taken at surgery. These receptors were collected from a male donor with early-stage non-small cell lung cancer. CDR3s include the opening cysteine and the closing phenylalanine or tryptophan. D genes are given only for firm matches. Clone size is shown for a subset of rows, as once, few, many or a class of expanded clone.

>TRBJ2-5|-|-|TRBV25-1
TGTGCCAGCAGTGTCTCCAGCCCAGAGACCCAGTACTTC
CASSVSSPETQYF
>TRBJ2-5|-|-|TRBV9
TGTGCCAGCAGCGTAGCCGCAGGGCGAGAAGAGACCCAGTACTTC
CASSVAAGREETQYF
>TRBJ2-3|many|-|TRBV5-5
TGTGCCAGCAGCTTCCTCGAAGGTTCCCGCGATACGCAGTATTTT
CASSFLEGSRDTQYF
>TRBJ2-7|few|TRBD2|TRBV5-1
TGCGCCAGAACCATCCCGGGGGGGGACGAGCAGTACTTC
CARTIPGGDEQYF
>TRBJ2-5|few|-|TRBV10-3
TGTGCCATCAGCCCCCGAGGGGGGCAAGAGACCCAGTACTTC
CAISPRGGQETQYF
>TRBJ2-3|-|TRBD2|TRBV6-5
TGTGCCAGCAGTTACTCGAGGCTAGCGGGAGAGACAGATACGCAGTATTTT
CASSYSRLAGETDTQYF
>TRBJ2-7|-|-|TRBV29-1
TGCAGCGCCGTACCGGGAAGGAGCTCCTACGAGCAGTACTTC
CSAVPGRSSYEQYF
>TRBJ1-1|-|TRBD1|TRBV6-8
TGTGCCAGCAGTACCGGGACAGGGCGGGGCACTGAAGCTTTCTTT
CASSTGTGRGTEAFF
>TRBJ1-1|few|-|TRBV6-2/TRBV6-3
TGTGCCAGCAGTTACCAAAGGACTGAAGCTTTCTTT
CASSYQRTEAFF
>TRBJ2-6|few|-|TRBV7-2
TGTGCCAGCACCCCCCAGATGTTAGAGTCTGGGGCCAACGTCCTGACTTTC
CASTPQMLESGANVLTF
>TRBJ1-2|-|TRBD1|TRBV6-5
TGTGCCAGCAGTCCACCGAGCGGACAGGGGGCGAGATATGGCTACACCTTC
CASSPPSGQGARYGYTF
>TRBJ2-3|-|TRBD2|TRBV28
TGTGCCAGCAGTTTTCTAGCGGGGAATACGCAGTATTTT
CASSFLAGNTQYF
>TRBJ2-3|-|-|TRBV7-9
TGTGCCAGCAGCTCTCCACCGCAGGGGCGGACGCAGTATTTT
CASSSPPQGRTQYF
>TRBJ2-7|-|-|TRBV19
TGTGCCAGTAGTCCCCACGGGGGGCCAGCCTACGAGCAGTACTTC
CASSPHGGPAYEQYF
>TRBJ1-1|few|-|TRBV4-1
TGCGCCAGCAGCCGCTCAGGGGCTCGAACTGAAGCTTTCTTT
CASSRSGARTEAFF
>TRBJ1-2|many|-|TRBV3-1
TGTGCCAGCAGCCAAGCCGGGAGGGCGGGAGGCTACACCTTC
CASSQAGRAGGYTF
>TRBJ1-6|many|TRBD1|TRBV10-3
TGTGCCATCAGTGAAGGACAGGGGGATTCACCCCTCCACTTT
CAISEGQGDSPLHF
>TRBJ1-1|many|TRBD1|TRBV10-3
TGTGCCATCAGGGGACAGCTCATGAACACTGAAGCTTTCTTT
CAIRGQLMNTEAFF
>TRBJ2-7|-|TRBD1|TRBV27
TGTGCCAGCAGTTTTGGTTCAGGGGGTTTCTACGAGCAGTACTTC
CASSFGSGGFYEQYF
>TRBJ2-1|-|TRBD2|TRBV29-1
TGCAGCGTTGGGGCTAGCGGGAGCTCTTTCAATGAGCAGTTCTTC
CSVGASGSSFNEQFF
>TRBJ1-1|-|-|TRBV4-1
TGCGCCAGCAGCCAAGAACGGGACGCTCCGAAAGCTTTCTTT
CASSQERDAPKAFF
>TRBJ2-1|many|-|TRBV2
TGTGCCAGCACGGAGGGGCGGGGGCACAATGAGCAGTTCTTC
CASTEGRGHNEQFF
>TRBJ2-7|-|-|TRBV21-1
TGTGCCAGCACCGTACAAACTCGTGGGGTGGACGAGCAGTACTTC
CASTVQTRGVDEQYF
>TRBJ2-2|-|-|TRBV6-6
TGTGCCAGCAGTTTCAAGTGGGCAGGGTTGGCCGGGGAGCTGTTTTTT
CASSFKWAGLAGELFF
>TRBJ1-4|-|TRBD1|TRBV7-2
TGTGCCAGCAGCTTACAAGGACCGGGACAGGGACATGAAAAACTGTTTTTT
CASSLQGPGQGHEKLFF
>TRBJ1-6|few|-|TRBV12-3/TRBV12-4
TGTGCCAGCAGAAAATACGGTTCGGCCTATAATTCACCCCTCCACTTT
CASRKYGSAYNSPLHF
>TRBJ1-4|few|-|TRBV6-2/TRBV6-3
TGTGCCAGCGGGCCCCGGGCACGGGGTGAAAAACTGTTTTTT
CASGPRARGEKLFF
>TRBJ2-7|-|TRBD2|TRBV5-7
TGTGCCAGCAGCTTGGCCGGGGCTAGCGGGAGAAAATCCTACGAGCAGTACTTC
CASSLAGASGRKSYEQYF
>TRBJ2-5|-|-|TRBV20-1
TGCAGTGCTAGAGGGATGGTAGAGAAGGCGGAGACCCAGTACTTC
CSARGMVEKAETQYF
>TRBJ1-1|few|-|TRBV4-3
TGCGCCAGCAGCCAAGATCCCCAGGGTTACACTGAAGCTTTCTTT
CASSQDPQGYTEAFF
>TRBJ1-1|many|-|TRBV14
TGTGCCAGCAGCCAATCCCAGCAGGTGAACACTGAAGCTTTCTTT
CASSQSQQVNTEAFF
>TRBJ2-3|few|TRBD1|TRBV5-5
TGTGCCAGCAGCTTGGGACAGGGCTTGACAGATACGCAGTATTTT
CASSLGQGLTDTQYF
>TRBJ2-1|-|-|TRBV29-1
TGCAGCGAGGAGGGAGGGGGCAATGAGCAGTTCTTC
CSEEGGGNEQFF
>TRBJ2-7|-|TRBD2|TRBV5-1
TGCGCCAGCAGCTTACTAGCGGGAGAGTACGAGCAGTACTTC
CASSLLAGEYEQYF
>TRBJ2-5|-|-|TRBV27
TGTGCCAGCAGTCCAGGGAGCGGGTACCAAGAGACCCAGTACTTC
CASSPGSGYQETQYF
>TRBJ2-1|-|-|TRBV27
TGTGCCAGCAGCAGGGGCAATGAGCAGTTCTTC
CASSRGNEQFF
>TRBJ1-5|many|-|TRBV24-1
TGTGCCACCAGTGAGGTCAATCAGCCCCAGCATTTT
CATSEVNQPQHF
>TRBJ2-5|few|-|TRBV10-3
TGTGCCATCTCCCGTGGGGGACGGGGTACGGAGACCCAGTACTTC
CAISRGGRGTETQYF
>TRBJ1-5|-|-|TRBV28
TGTGCCGGCAGTTTACTTTTCGATGGGAGCAATCAGCCCCAGCATTTT
CAGSLLFDGSNQPQHF
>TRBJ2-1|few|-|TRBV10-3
TGTGCCATCAGCGAGGGGGGGAATGAGCAGTTCTTC
CAISEGGNEQFF
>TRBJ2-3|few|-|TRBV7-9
TGTGCCAGCAGCCCAGCCGGGACCACAGATACGCAGTATTTT
CASSPAGTTDTQYF
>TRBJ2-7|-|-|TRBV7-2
TGTGCCAGCAGCCGGGCCCCCTACGAGCAGTACTTC
CASSRAPYEQYF
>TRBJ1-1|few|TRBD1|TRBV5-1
TGCGCCAGCAGCTGGAGCAGGGACAGAGAAGCTTTCTTT
CASSWSRDREAFF
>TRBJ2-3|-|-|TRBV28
TGTGCCAGCAGCGTCGGACATTCCTGGCAGTATTTT
CASSVGHSWQYF
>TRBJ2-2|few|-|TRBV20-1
TGCAGTGCTTACGGGACTTCGAACACCGGGGAGCTGTTTTTT
CSAYGTSNTGELFF
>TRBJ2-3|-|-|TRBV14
TGTGCCAGCAGCCAAGATCTTGGGTCTGCGCAGTATTTT
CASSQDLGSAQYF
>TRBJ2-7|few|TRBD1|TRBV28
TGTGCCAGCAGCATTGGACCGGGACAGGCCTACGAGCAGTACTTC
CASSIGPGQAYEQYF
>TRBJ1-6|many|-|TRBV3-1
TGTGCCAGCAGTAACCCTAATTCACCCCTCCACTTT
CASSNPNSPLHF
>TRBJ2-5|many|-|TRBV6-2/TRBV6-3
TGTGCCAGCAGCCCACAGGCGTCAGGCGAGACCCAGTACTTC
CASSPQASGETQYF
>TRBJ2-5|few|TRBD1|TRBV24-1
TGTGCCACCAGTGAATGGAGACAGGGACAATTTCAAGAGACCCAGTACTTC
CATSEWRQGQFQETQYF
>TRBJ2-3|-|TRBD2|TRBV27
TGTGCCAGCCTAGCGGCGGGAGGAACAGATACGCAGTATTTT
CASLAAGGTDTQYF
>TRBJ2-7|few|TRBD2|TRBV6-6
TGTGCCAGTAGGAAAACTAGCGACGAGCAGTACTTC
CASRKTSDEQYF
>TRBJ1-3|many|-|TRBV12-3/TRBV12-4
TGTGCCAGCAGAATAGAGGCAGGACCTGGAAACACCATATATTTT
CASRIEAGPGNTIYF